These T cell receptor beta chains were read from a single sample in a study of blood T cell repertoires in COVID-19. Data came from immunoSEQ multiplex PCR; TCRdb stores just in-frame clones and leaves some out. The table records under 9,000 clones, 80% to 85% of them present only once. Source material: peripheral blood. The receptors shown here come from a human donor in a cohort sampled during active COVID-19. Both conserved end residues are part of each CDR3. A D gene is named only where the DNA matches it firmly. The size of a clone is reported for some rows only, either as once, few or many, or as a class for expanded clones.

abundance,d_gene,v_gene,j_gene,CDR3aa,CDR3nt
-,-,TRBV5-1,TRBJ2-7,CASSGNRYEQYF,TGCGCCAGCAGCGGGAACAGGTACGAGCAGTACTTC
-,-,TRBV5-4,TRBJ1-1,CASSRARANTEAFF,TGTGCCAGCAGCCGGGCCAGGGCGAACACTGAAGCTTTCTTT
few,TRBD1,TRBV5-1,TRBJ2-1,CASSHGTDIYNEQFF,TGCGCCAGCAGCCACGGGACAGATATCTACAATGAGCAGTTCTTC
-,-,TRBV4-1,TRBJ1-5,CASSQVGASRGNQPQHF,TGCGCCAGCAGCCAAGTAGGGGCCTCCAGGGGCAATCAGCCCCAGCATTTT
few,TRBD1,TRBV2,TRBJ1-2,CASTLGQGAGYGYTF,TGTGCCAGCACCCTGGGACAGGGGGCAGGCTATGGCTACACCTTC
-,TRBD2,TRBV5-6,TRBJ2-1,CASSRLLLATSSYNEQFF,TGTGCCAGCAGCCGTCTTTTACTAGCGACAAGCTCCTACAATGAGCAGTTCTTC
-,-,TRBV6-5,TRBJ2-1,CASSYSGGLLDEQFF,TGTGCCAGCAGTTACTCCGGGGGACTTCTGGATGAGCAGTTCTTC
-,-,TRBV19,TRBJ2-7,CASTIEGGGTYEQYF,TGTGCCAGTACCATTGAGGGCGGGGGCACCTACGAGCAGTACTTC
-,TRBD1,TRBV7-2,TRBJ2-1,CASSHGQGSYNEQFF,TGTGCCAGCAGCCACGGACAGGGGTCCTACAATGAGCAGTTCTTC
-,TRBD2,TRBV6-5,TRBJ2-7,CASTLAGGTYEQYF,TGTGCCAGCACCCTAGCGGGGGGGACCTACGAGCAGTACTTC
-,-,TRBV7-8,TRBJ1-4,CASSLRQNNEKLFF,TGTGCCAGCAGCCTCCGACAGAATAATGAAAAACTGTTTTTT
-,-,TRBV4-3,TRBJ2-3,CASSQDSLGGLDTQYF,TGCGCCAGCAGCCAAGATTCGTTGGGAGGTCTAGATACGCAGTATTTT
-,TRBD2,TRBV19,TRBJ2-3,CASSGRTSGGLTDTQYF,TGTGCCAGTAGTGGGAGGACTAGCGGGGGTCTCACAGATACGCAGTATTTT
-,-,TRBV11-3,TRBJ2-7,CATGGGGDEQYF,TGTGCCACAGGGGGCGGGGGCGACGAGCAGTACTTC
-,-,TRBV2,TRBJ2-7,CASSEGQIYEQYF,TGTGCCAGCAGTGAGGGACAAATCTACGAGCAGTACTTC
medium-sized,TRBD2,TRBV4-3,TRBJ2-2,CASSQRVASGGPHTGELFF,TGCGCCAGCAGCCAGAGAGTGGCTAGCGGGGGGCCCCACACCGGGGAGCTGTTTTTT
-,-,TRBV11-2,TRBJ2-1,CASSLGLNNEQFF,TGTGCCAGCAGCTTGGGGCTCAACAATGAGCAGTTCTTC
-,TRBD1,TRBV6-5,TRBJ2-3,CASHRGADTQYF,TGTGCCAGTCACAGGGGCGCAGATACGCAGTATTTT
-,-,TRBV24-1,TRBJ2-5,CATSDTGTRETQYF,TGTGCCACCAGTGACACGGGAACCCGAGAGACCCAGTACTTC
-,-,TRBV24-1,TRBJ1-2,CATSDSGRANYGYTF,TGTGCCACCAGTGATTCGGGCAGGGCAAACTATGGCTACACCTTC
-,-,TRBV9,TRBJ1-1,CASSPTSHPNTEAFF,TGTGCCAGCAGCCCAACATCACACCCGAACACTGAAGCTTTCTTT
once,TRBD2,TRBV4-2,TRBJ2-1,CASSQVYGTSGGPSVNEQFF,TGTGCCAGCAGCCAAGTCTATGGGACTAGCGGGGGGCCGTCGGTGAATGAGCAGTTCTTC
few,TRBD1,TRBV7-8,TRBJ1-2,CASSFPGQGIGYTF,TGTGCCAGCAGTTTTCCGGGACAGGGGATTGGCTACACCTTC
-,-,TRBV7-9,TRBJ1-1,CASSSLGGAGTEAFF,TGTGCCAGCAGCTCCCTAGGGGGGGCGGGCACTGAAGCTTTCTTT
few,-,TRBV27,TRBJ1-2,CASSSKPGVGNGYTF,TGTGCCAGCAGTTCAAAGCCGGGGGTGGGAAATGGCTACACCTTC
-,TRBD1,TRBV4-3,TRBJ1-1,CASSQETGSDTEAFF,TGCGCCAGCAGCCAAGAGACAGGGAGTGACACTGAAGCTTTCTTT
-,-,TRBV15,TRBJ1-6,CATSRGDNSPLHF,TGTGCCACCAGCAGAGGAGATAATTCACCCCTCCACTTT
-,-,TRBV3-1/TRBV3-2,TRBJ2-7,CASSQGTTYEQYF,TGTGCCAGCAGCCAAGGGACTACCTACGAGCAGTACTTC
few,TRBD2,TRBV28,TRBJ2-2,CASRAGGRTGELFF,TGTGCCAGCAGAGCGGGGGGAAGGACCGGGGAGCTGTTTTTT
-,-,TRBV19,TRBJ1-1,CATKSRPTANTEAFF,TGTGCCACAAAGTCCCGACCGACAGCGAACACTGAAGCTTTCTTT
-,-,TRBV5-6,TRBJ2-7,CASSPGGAGEVYEQYF,TGTGCCAGCAGCCCCGGCGGGGCCGGAGAGGTCTACGAGCAGTACTTC
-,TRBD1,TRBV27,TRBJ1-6,CASSRQGATPLHF,TGTGCCAGCAGTAGACAGGGTGCGACACCCCTCCACTTT
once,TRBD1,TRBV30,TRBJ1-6,CAWSVRGTGLNNSPLHF,TGTGCCTGGAGTGTGAGGGGGACAGGGCTAAATAATTCACCCCTCCACTTT
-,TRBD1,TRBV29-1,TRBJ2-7,CSAPEGQGDSSVSYEQYF,TGCAGCGCCCCCGAAGGACAGGGGGATTCCTCGGTCTCCTACGAGCAGTACTTC
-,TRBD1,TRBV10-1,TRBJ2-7,CATGQGPYEQYF,TGCGCCACTGGACAGGGGCCCTACGAGCAGTACTTC
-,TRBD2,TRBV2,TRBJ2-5,CASSNQRGVGETQYF,TGTGCCAGCAGTAATCAGCGGGGGGTTGGAGAGACCCAGTACTTC
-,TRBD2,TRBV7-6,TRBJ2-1,CASSLEQTSGGSREQFF,TGTGCCAGCAGCTTAGAACAGACTAGCGGGGGATCTAGGGAGCAGTTCTTC
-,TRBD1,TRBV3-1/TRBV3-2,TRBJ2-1,CASRKDRGQWSEQFF,TGTGCCAGCAGGAAGGACAGGGGGCAGTGGAGTGAGCAGTTCTTC
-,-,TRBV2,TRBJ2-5,CASSYTGGFGETQYF,TGTGCCAGCAGTTATACGGGGGGCTTCGGAGAGACCCAGTACTTC
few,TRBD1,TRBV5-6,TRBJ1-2,CASSLGQETYGYTF,TGTGCCAGCAGCCTTGGACAGGAGACTTATGGCTACACCTTC
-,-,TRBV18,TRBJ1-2,CASSPRLDYGYTF,TGTGCCAGCTCACCACGTCTCGACTATGGCTACACCTTC
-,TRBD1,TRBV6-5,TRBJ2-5,CASSYTGGQGETQYF,TGTGCCAGCAGTTATACGGGGGGACAGGGGGAGACCCAGTACTTC
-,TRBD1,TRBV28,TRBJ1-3,CASRADRGFGNTIYF,TGTGCCAGCAGAGCGGACAGGGGTTTCGGAAACACCATATATTTT
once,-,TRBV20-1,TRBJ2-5,CGLGVRETQYF,TGCGGATTGGGAGTGCGGGAGACCCAGTACTTC
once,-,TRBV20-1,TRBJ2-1,CSASSVFPYNEQFF,TGCAGTGCTAGTTCGGTTTTTCCCTACAATGAGCAGTTCTTC
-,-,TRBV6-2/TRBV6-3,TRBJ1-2,CASSRTRDTSPYGYTF,TGTGCCAGCAGTAGGACTCGGGACACCTCACCTTATGGCTACACCTTC
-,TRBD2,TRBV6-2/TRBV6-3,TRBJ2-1,CASSYSPPRGVYNEQFF,TGTGCCAGCAGTTACTCCCCCCCGCGGGGGGTCTACAATGAGCAGTTCTTC
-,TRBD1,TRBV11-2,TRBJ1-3,CASSLSPGTGGNTIYF,TGTGCCAGCAGCTTAAGTCCCGGGACAGGGGGAAACACCATATATTTT
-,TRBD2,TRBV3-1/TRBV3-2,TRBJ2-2,CASSRGGTGELFF,TGTGCCAGCAGCCGGGGAGGGACCGGGGAGCTGTTTTTT
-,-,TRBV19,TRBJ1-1,CASSPTPNTEAFF,TGTGCCAGTAGTCCGACACCGAACACTGAAGCTTTCTTT
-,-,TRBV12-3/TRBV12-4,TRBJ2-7,CASSRTGSYEQYF,TGTGCCAGCAGCCGAACCGGGAGCTACGAGCAGTACTTC
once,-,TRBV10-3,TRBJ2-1,CAITEGGSYNEQFF,TGTGCCATCACCGAAGGGGGCTCCTACAATGAGCAGTTCTTC
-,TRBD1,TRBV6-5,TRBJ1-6,CASSYSRQGYNSPLHF,TGTGCCAGCAGTTACTCGAGACAGGGGTATAATTCACCCCTCCACTTT
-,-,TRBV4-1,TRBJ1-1,CASSQDSRTGVLGEAFF,TGCGCCAGCAGCCAAGATAGCCGGACGGGGGTGTTAGGTGAAGCTTTCTTT
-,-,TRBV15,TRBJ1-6,CATSRGSQDNSPLHF,TGTGCCACCAGCAGAGGGTCTCAGGATAATTCACCCCTCCACTTT
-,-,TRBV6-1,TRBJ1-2,CASSENTGRGGYGYTF,TGTGCCAGCAGTGAAAATACGGGGAGAGGCGGCTATGGCTACACCTTC
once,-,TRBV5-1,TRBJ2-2,CASSLGFRVRTGELFF,TGCGCCAGCAGCTTGGGCTTCAGGGTCAGGACCGGGGAGCTGTTTTTT